This T cell receptor (beta chain) originates from a study of CD8 T cells in ankylosing spondylitis. V was clipped by 2 bases and J by 4 bases, with 18 bases between them. The V gene's germline CDR1 is LGHDT and CDR2 YNNKEL (reference sequence). CDR3 length equals 17 residues. For this clonotype: No antigen is known for it.

Making the TCR beta libraries involved quantitative 5'-RACE with molecular barcodes. TCRdb reprocessed the 5' RACE reads via MiXCR and lists one record per CDR3 protein. The sample yields 350,000 or so distinct CDR3 sequences, 8% seen once. Points from the study as a whole: Ankylosing spondylitis blood seemed to carry a telltale TCR beta motif made of fewer than ten highly homologous variants.

Specimen: blood, either unsorted or a sorted T cell fraction (not recorded which). V gene TRBV3-1 combines with J gene TRBJ2-4; unclear D gene. The receptor was derived from a male donor with ankylosing spondylitis. The CDR3 DNA reads as TGTGCCAGCAGCCAAACCCACCGGCCCCTCCTGAAAAACATTCAGTACTTC. Translation gives CASSQTHRPLLKNIQYF.